This T cell receptor (beta chain) was observed in a study of shared clonotypes between healthy human individuals. Study summary: Per donor, CD8 memory used one plate, CD8 naive used two, CD4 memory used three and CD4 naive used three.

General study points: Sampling used blood alone; tissue repertoires probably differ. Larger estimated richness was generally seen in naive subsets than in memory subsets. Non-shared clonotypes had lower generation probabilities than clonotypes shared by all four sorted-subset donors.

To note about this clone: Its antigen is unknown. The same CDR3 arises from other DNA sequences in this sample as well.

The method was immunoSEQ multiplex PCR; TCRdb's version includes in-frame clones alone and lacks a portion of them. The repertoire holds some 1.4 million clones, with roughly 96% as singletons. The CDR3 sequence is 16 residues long. V was shortened by 2 bases and J by 0 bases, with 11 bases between the two germline ends. Germline V gene data show CDR1 as KGHSH and CDR2 as LQKENI. Sequenced sample: naive CD4+ T cells sorted from blood. Specified subset: CD45RA+ positively selected. The chain is built from TRBV18 and TRBJ1-3, with D maybe TRBD1 (6 bases). The receptor comes from a man younger than 45 in good health. Here the CDR3 reads CASSPSQGSSGNTIYF. The CDR3 coding sequence is TGTGCCAGCTCACCATCGCAGGGGAGCTCTGGAAACACCATATATTTT.